This T cell receptor beta chain was documented in a study of blood T cells in healthy people across ages. Samples each yielded at least 6 micrograms of total RNA. Trimming took 0 bases from V and 6 from J; bases not matched to a gene: 4. CDR1 is MRHNA and CDR2 is SNTAGT in the germline V gene. There are 16 residues in the CDR3. This clonotype occurred a few times. A second 7 to 11 cycle PCR used barcoded and J-beta primers. A template-switch adaptor that had 12 random nucleotides put a tag on each cDNA molecule. MiXCR, run by TCRdb on the 5' RACE reads, gives a single entry per CDR3 protein. This sample has around 1.7 million distinct CDR3 sequences, with approximately 28% found just once.

The source of this sequence is a young woman in good health. This chain uses TRBV6-4 with TRBJ2-1; TRBD2 matches 11 bases. The source material was blood. The CDR3 DNA sequence: TGTGCCAGCAGTGACTCGATTAGCGGGAGGGGCAATGAGCAGTTCTTC. Residues: CASSDSISGRGNEQFF.